This T cell receptor (beta chain) was identified during a study of blood T cell repertoires in COVID-19. Overall study context: T cells, B-cell-depleted T cells, or PBMCs provided the cDNA or gDNA that served as material.

Authors' methods: From reference gene primer amplification, estimates of nucleated cell counts were derived. Assay used: immunoSEQ multiplex PCR; TCRdb lists only in-frame clones, some missing. V, J and clone size derive from that table, while D and trimming were established from the DNA sequence. This table holds about 220,000 clones, roughly 85% found once. This TCR was recovered from a woman aged 70-85 years with COVID-19, enrolled during active disease. Sequenced sample: peripheral blood.

CDR3 nucleotide sequence: TGTGCCAGCAGCTTAGACTGGGACAGCCGTCCCTACGAGCAGTACTTC. Its translation: CASSLDWDSRPYEQYF. This chain links TRBV7-9 with TRBJ2-7; 7 bases line up with TRBD1. V trimming: 1 base; J trimming: 2 bases; junction bases outside the gene matches: 8. Germline CDR1 and CDR2: SEHNR and FQNEAQ (reference sequence). The CDR3 runs to 16 residues.